Each of the 19 T cell receptor beta chains below was sequenced from the same sample in a study of shared T cell receptors in the human thymus. Sequencing was performed with immunoSEQ multiplex PCR; in TCRdb, only in-frame clones are kept and a portion is missing. The sample shows hundreds of thousands of clones, about four fifths of them seen only once. Separately, the same data were catalogued under a study of human thymus T cells.

The sample comprised thymocytes. Source of these receptors: a boy younger than two with a congenital heart defect.

On this clone itself: Germline and junction disagree at one end, which may indicate a read error. The gene calls are TRBV4-3 and TRBJ2-2; a possible D gene is TRBD2 (5 bases). This CDR3 spans 14 amino acids. CDR1 and CDR2 (germline): LGHNA, YSLEER. CDR3 sequence reads: CASSPEGVTRELFF. CDR3 in DNA: TGCGCCAGCAGCCCAGAGGGAGTCACCAGGGAGCTGTTTTTT.

There are a few counts of this clone. J is TRBJ1-5 and V is TRBV28; TRBD1 might be the D (6 bases). CDR1 MDHEN and CDR2 SYDVKM come from the germline V gene. There are 19 residues in the CDR3. Trimming removed 3 bases at V and 1 base at J, with 22 bases between. This CDR3 reads CASSFRGGDLGQSNQPQHF. CDR3 bases: TGTGCCAGCAGTTTTCGGGGGGGCGATCTCGGACAGAGCAATCAGCCCCAGCATTTT.

This clone has a single count. The chain employs TRBV10-3 and TRBJ2-3; 7 bases agree with TRBD2. This CDR3 has 13 amino acids. J gave up 3 bases and V 8 bases, and 5 bases lay outside the gene matches. In germline, CDR1 is ENHRY, CDR2 SYGVKD. The DNA of the CDR3 is TGTGCCATCCAGCGGGAAGCTACAGATACGCAGTATTTT. Protein: CAIQREATDTQYF.

The J gene is TRBJ2-2, the V gene TRBV29-1; D might be TRBD2 (5 bases). Germline-derived CDR1 and CDR2 are SQVTM and ANQGSEA. This CDR3 spans 13 amino acids. The ends were cut back, 4 bases at V and 1 base at J, with 7 bases in the middle. In DNA form, the CDR3 reads TGCAGCGTTGTCGCGGGGAACACCGGGGAGCTGTTTTTT. The encoded protein is CSVVAGNTGELFF.

V usage is TRBV28 and J usage is TRBJ2-1; D possibly corresponds to TRBD1 (5 bases). Germline CDR1 reads MDHEN; CDR2 reads SYDVKM. This CDR3 is built from 15 residues. V lost 6 bases and J lost 0, with 12 bases in between. The CDR3 protein is CASSRTQSSYNEQFF. The CDR3 nucleotides are TGTGCCAGCAGCCGGACACAAAGCTCCTACAATGAGCAGTTCTTC.

The rearrangement joins TRBV5-8 to TRBJ1-4, with 8 bases fitting TRBD1. V was clipped by 3 bases and J by 5 bases; unmatched bases: 9. Germline lookup yields CDR1 SGHTS and CDR2 YDEGEE. The CDR3 is made up of 16 amino acids. The CDR3 nucleotides are TGTGCCAGCAGCTCTCCAGGGGGCTCTAGGAATGAAAAACTGTTTTTT. Amino acids: CASSSPGGSRNEKLFF.

This clone appeared a single time. The chain joins TRBV6-1 to TRBJ2-1; 14 bases map to TRBD2. This CDR3 has 15 amino acids. J gave up 5 bases and V 5 bases, and 2 bases lay outside the gene matches. Germline V gene lookup returns CDR1 MNHNS and CDR2 SASEGT. The DNA of the CDR3 is TGTGCCAGCAGTCCGGGACTAGCGGGAGACAATGAGCAGTTCTTC. Its translation: CASSPGLAGDNEQFF.

The chain employs TRBV12-5 and TRBJ2-3, with 8 bases fitting TRBD2. CDR1 is LGHNT, CDR2 FRNRAP, per germline. V trimming: 0 bases; J trimming: 6 bases; junction bases outside the gene matches: 11. This CDR3 spans 17 amino acids. CDR3 sequence: CASGLVKAGTSPDTQYF. The CDR3 coding sequence is TGTGCTAGTGGTTTGGTAAAGGCCGGGACTAGTCCCGATACGCAGTATTTT.

The chain uses TRBV7-9 and TRBJ2-4, with TRBD2 matching over 8 bases. The CDR3 totals 16 residues. Germline V lookup: CDR1 SEHNR, CDR2 FQNEAQ (reference sequence). With V trimmed by 3 bases and J by 4 bases, 8 bases remained unmatched. In DNA, the CDR3 is TGTGCCAGCAGCTTCCCGGGAGGGCCCTTTAAAAACATTCAGTACTTC. Amino acids: CASSFPGGPFKNIQYF.

This clone was seen a few times. The chain links TRBV28 to TRBJ2-1; 9 nucleotides agree with TRBD1. In germline, CDR1 is MDHEN, CDR2 SYDVKM. This CDR3 has 14 amino acids. With 5 bases clipped from V and 9 bases from J, the junction kept 8 bases outside the gene matches. CDR3 nucleotides: TGTGCCAGCAGTCCTCAGGGACAGGGCACTGAGCAGTTCTTC. The encoded protein is CASSPQGQGTEQFF.

This clone was found a few times. The V gene is TRBV11-2, the J gene TRBJ1-3; D remains unclear. Trimming shortened V by 1 base and J by 7 bases, and 8 bases separated the two germline ends. CDR1 and CDR2 (germline): SGHAT, FQNNGV. The CDR3 totals 13 residues. CDR3 bases: TGTGCCAGCAGCTTAGGCGTCGGTAACACCATATATTTT. This encodes CASSLGVGNTIYF. The full variable domain, completed using reference TRBV11-2 and TRBJ1-3, is EAGVAQSPRYKIIEKRQSVAFWCNPISGHATLYWYQQILGQGPKLLIQFQNNGVVDDSQLPKDRFSAERLKGVDSTLKIQPAKLEDSAVYLCASSLGVGNTIYFGEGSWLTVV.

The chain joins TRBV28 to TRBJ2-7; 11 positions match TRBD1. V dropped 3 bases and J dropped 3; count of bases not matched to a gene: 7. The CDR3 sequence is 16 residues long. The V gene's germline CDR1 is MDHEN and CDR2 SYDVKM. CDR3 nucleotide sequence: TGTGCCAGCAGTTTCCGGGGACAGGGGGGTGACTACGAGCAGTACTTC. As protein: CASSFRGQGGDYEQYF.

The CDR3 bases are TGTGCCAGCAGCTTAAACAGGGACCACATGAACACTGAAGCTTTCTTT. Its translation is CASSLNRDHMNTEAFF. V is TRBV5-5 and J is TRBJ1-1, with a possible D match to TRBD1 (6 bases). Trimming left V 2 bases short and J 0 bases short, with 14 bases between. Per the germline V gene, CDR1 is SGHKS and CDR2 is YYEKEE (reference sequence). The CDR3 runs 16 residues.

The V gene is TRBV7-2, the J gene TRBJ2-2; 9 bases are shared with TRBD1. There are 16 residues in the CDR3. The germline gives CDR1 SGHTA, CDR2 FQGNSA. V trimming: 4 bases; J trimming: 4 bases; junction bases outside the gene matches: 7. This chain's CDR3 is CASSSWTGVGTGELFF. The CDR3 DNA reads as TGTGCCAGCAGCTCCTGGACAGGGGTGGGCACCGGGGAGCTGTTTTTT.

This clone turned up a few times. V and J are TRBV28 and TRBJ1-5; a weak D match, TRBD1 (6 bases). Looked up from germline, CDR1 is MDHEN and CDR2 is SYDVKM. The CDR3 totals 16 residues. V was cut by 6 bases and J by 4 bases, with 19 bases left in between. The CDR3 sequence: CASRAETGTLNQPQHF. The CDR3 nucleotides read TGTGCCAGCAGGGCCGAAACCGGGACACTTAATCAGCCCCAGCATTTT. Using reference TRBV28 and TRBJ1-5 for the parts outside the CDR3, the full variable domain is DVKVTQSSRYLVKRTGEKVFLECVQDMDHENMFWYRQDPGLGLRLIYFSYDVKMKEKGDIPEGYSVSREKKERFSLILESASTNQTSMYLCASRAETGTLNQPQHFGDGTRLSIL.

The CDR3 is CSVNSGSHEQYF. CDR3 nucleotides: TGCAGCGTCAATTCCGGGAGCCACGAGCAGTACTTC. The V and J genes are TRBV29-1 and TRBJ2-7, with D tentatively TRBD2 (6 bases). Trimming shortened V by 6 bases and J by 5 bases, and 14 bases separated the two germline ends. Germline V gene data show CDR1 as SQVTM and CDR2 as ANQGSEA. The CDR3 runs to 12 residues.

This rearrangement joins TRBV7-6 to TRBJ2-1; D might be TRBD1 (5 bases). The germline V and J ends were trimmed by 0 bases and 8 bases, with 11 bases remaining between them. Germline V lookup: CDR1 SGHVS, CDR2 FNYEAQ. There are 14 residues in the CDR3. CDR3 DNA sequence: TGTGCCAGCAGCTTAGCGGCTGTAGGGGATGAGCAGTTCTTC. It yields the protein CASSLAAVGDEQFF.

This clone was observed a few times. This chain connects TRBV29-1 to TRBJ2-3; 8 bases align to TRBD2. The germline V gene encodes CDR1 SQVTM and CDR2 ANQGSEA. Unmatched junction bases numbered 13, after V lost 6 bases and J lost 2 bases. This CDR3 region has 16 residues. This CDR3 reads CSVPLNSGATTDTQYF. The CDR3 nucleotides are TGCAGCGTACCTCTCAATAGCGGGGCAACCACAGATACGCAGTATTTT.

J is TRBJ1-2 and V is TRBV5-6; possibly TRBD1 for D (5 bases). The CDR3 length is 13 residues. Germline assignment: CDR1 SGHDT and CDR2 YYEEEE. With 0 bases removed from V and 8 bases from J, the gap between germline ends came to 11 bases. DNA of the CDR3: TGTGCCAGCAGCTTGGCCAGGGCTGAAGGCTACACCTTC. Its translation is CASSLARAEGYTF.